The 7 T cell receptor beta chains below were found in one sample sequenced in a study of T cell repertoires in cytomegalovirus infection. MiXCR, applied by TCRdb to the reads, yields one record per CDR3 protein. The sample yields about 150,000 distinct CDR3 sequences, 17% seen once. Sequenced: CD8+ T cells from PBMCs. Receptors were obtained from a human donor in good health (CMV status not recorded). Some clones in this sample may be carry-over from other donors' samples.

This clonotype showed up many times. The chain links TRBV7-8 to TRBJ2-1; D is perhaps TRBD1 (5 bases). The CDR3 contains 15 residues. Germline V gene lookup returns CDR1 SGHVS and CDR2 FQNEAQ. With 7 bases removed from V and 1 base from J, the gap between germline ends came to 14 bases. For the CDR3, the DNA is TGTGCCAGCATCGTAAGGGGTTCATCCTACAATGAGCAGTTCTTC. Residues: CASIVRGSSYNEQFF.

This clonotype was seen at least ten times. The gene calls are TRBV7-2 and TRBJ2-5; 9 bases are a match to TRBD1. The ends lost 4 bases at V and 4 bases at J; junction bases unmatched: 7. Germline assignment: CDR1 SGHTA and CDR2 FQGNSA. CDR3 length equals 15 residues. In DNA form, the CDR3 reads TGTGCCAGCAGCTCGGGGACAGGGTGGATAGAGACCCAGTACTTC. Residues: CASSSGTGWIETQYF.

The rearrangement joins TRBV9 to TRBJ1-2, with no clear D. This CDR3 spans 9 amino acids. CDR1 is SGDLS and CDR2 is YYNGEE in the germline V gene. Trimming took off 7 bases at V and 12 bases at J, with 10 bases between the two ends. CDR3 bases: TGTGCCAGCGGGAGTTCCCACACCTTC. Protein: CASGSSHTF. Using reference TRBV9 and TRBJ1-2 for the parts outside the CDR3, the full variable domain is DSGVTQTPKHLITATGQRVTLRCSPRSGDLSVYWYQQSLDQGLQFLIQYYNGEERAKGNILERFSAQQFPDLHSELNLSSLELGDSALYFCASGSSHTFGSGTRLTVV.

The genes are TRBV7-3 and TRBJ2-3; tentative D call: TRBD2 (5 bases). Germline V gives CDR1 SGHTA, CDR2 FQGTGA. Trimming took 0 bases from V and 2 from J, leaving 9 bases between them. The CDR3 consists of 15 residues. CDR3 sequence: CASSLTGGATDTQYF. For the CDR3, the DNA is TGTGCCAGCAGCTTAACTGGAGGAGCCACAGATACGCAGTATTTT.

Comments on this clonotype: The final CDR3 position lacks the conserved phenylalanine or tryptophan, pointing to a likely read error. This chain connects TRBV7-3 to TRBJ2-5; 10 positions match TRBD1. Looked up from germline, CDR1 is SGHTA and CDR2 is FQGTGA. The trim removed 1 base at V and 0 bases at J, leaving 11 bases unmatched. CDR3 length: 19 amino acids. CDR3 sequence reads: CASSLKGGQGKFYQETQYC. CDR3 bases: TGTGCCAGCAGCTTAAAGGGGGGACAGGGGAAATTTTACCAAGAGACCCAGTACTGC.

The chain is built from TRBV15 and TRBJ2-3; D perhaps matches TRBD2 (6 bases). The CDR3 runs 16 residues. V was shortened by 0 bases and J by 5 bases, with 15 bases between the two germline ends. From germline, CDR1 is LNHNV and CDR2 YYDKDF (reference sequence). CDR3 sequence (DNA): TGTGCCACCAGCAGAGATCGGGGCGGGGTTGGAGATACGCAGTATTTT. It specifies CATSRDRGGVGDTQYF. Full variable domain (missing parts from reference TRBV15 and TRBJ2-3): DAMVIQNPRYQVTQFGKPVTLSCSQTLNHNVMYWYQQKSSQAPKLLFHYYDKDFNNEADTPDNFQSRRPNTSFCFLDIRSPGLGDTAMYLCATSRDRGGVGDTQYFGPGTRLTVL.

This rearrangement joins TRBV24-1 to TRBJ2-7; D uncertain. This CDR3 comprises 12 residues. V was trimmed by 1 base and J by 4 bases, leaving 4 bases between them. CDR1 is KGHDR, CDR2 SFDVKD, per germline. The CDR3 region is CATSDFKYEQYF. The CDR3 region has the DNA TGTGCCACCAGTGATTTCAAATACGAGCAGTACTTC.